The 6 T cell receptor beta chains presented below share a single source sample, sequenced in a study of vaccination and CD4 T cells after COVID-19. Noted treatment: roughly nine-day PBMC culture with coronavirus spike peptide pools or control peptides (ViraFEST assay). Antigens of these TCRs are unknown. Sequence data for DNA of cultured CD4+ T cells were generated by the Oncomine TCR Beta short-read assay. TCRdb re-called the PCR reads with MiXCR, one entry per CDR3 protein. The sample yields 15,000 to 20,000 distinct CDR3 sequences, about half seen once. Here the sequenced sample was CD4+ T cells from blood, cultured in vitro, taken before SARS-CoV-2 vaccination. The receptor set was obtained from a human donor who had recovered from COVID-19.

The chain is built from TRBV20-1 and TRBJ2-7; maybe TRBD1 (7 bases). This CDR3 is built from 15 residues. Trimming shortened V by 2 bases and J by 1 base, and 15 bases separated the two germline ends. CDR1 DFQATT and CDR2 SNEGSKA come from the germline V gene (reference sequence). The CDR3 nucleotides read TGCAGTGCTAGAATAGGACAGGAGGGTTCCTACGAGCAGTACTTC. Its translation is CSARIGQEGSYEQYF.

A single count supports this clonotype. The V gene is TRBV6-1, the J gene TRBJ2-1, with 11 nucleotides matching TRBD1. CDR3 size: 19 residues. Unmatched junction bases numbered 19, after V lost 7 bases and J lost 5 bases. Germline V gene data show CDR1 as MNHNS and CDR2 as SASEGT. DNA of the CDR3: TGTGCCAGCAAAAGGGGGACAGGGGGTCAGCTAGCCCCGGACAATGAGCAGTTCTTC. It specifies CASKRGTGGQLAPDNEQFF.

The gene calls are TRBV20-1 and TRBJ2-2; 7 nucleotides align to TRBD2. Germline V gene lookup returns CDR1 DFQATT and CDR2 SNEGSKA (reference sequence). This CDR3 spans 18 amino acids. V was clipped by 1 base and J by 4 bases; unmatched bases: 15. For the CDR3, the DNA is TGCAGTGCTAGAGGGGGTCGGGCGGGAGTTGGTGGCACCGGGGAGCTGTTTTTT. Translated, it gives CSARGGRAGVGGTGELFF.

The chain has TRBV23-1 and TRBJ1-1, with D possibly being TRBD1 (5 bases). TRBV23-1 is reported as an ORF; its role is uncertain. Trimming took 9 bases from V and 3 from J, leaving 20 bases between them. The CDR3 has 15 amino acids. The CDR3 DNA reads TGCGCCAGTCTTGTCTCCAGGGTTGAGTACACTGAAGCTTTCTTT. It is translated as CASLVSRVEYTEAFF.

The V gene is TRBV20-1, the J gene TRBJ2-3, with TRBD2 as a possible D gene (6 bases). Germline-derived CDR1 and CDR2 are DFQATT and SNEGSKA (reference sequence). V dropped 0 bases and J dropped 12 bases, with 10 bases sitting between them. The CDR3 has 11 residues. CDR3 region: CSARDLAGQYF. CDR3 coding DNA: TGCAGTGCTAGAGATTTGGCGGGACAGTATTTT.

The chain has TRBV5-6 and TRBJ1-1, with D unresolved. Germline values: CDR1 SGHDT, CDR2 YYEEEE. V lost 5 bases to trimming and J lost 2 bases, with 13 bases between them. This CDR3 comprises 14 residues. DNA of the CDR3: TGTGCCAGCAGGCGAGGGAATACAAACACTGAAGCTTTCTTT. Amino acid sequence: CASRRGNTNTEAFF.